The present T cell receptor (beta chain) was sequenced within a study of T cell responses to AZD1222 COVID-19 vaccine. General study findings and limits: Vaccine-associated CD4 TCRs ranged over spike, dominating at 160-218 and 743-854.

Remarks on this clone: The antigen remains unidentified.

Sequencing was performed with immunoSEQ multiplex PCR; in TCRdb, only in-frame clones are kept and a portion is missing. The sample has around 96,000 clones; about 89% are singletons. The CDR3 runs to 12 residues. The chain couples TRBV21-1 to TRBJ1-1; the listed D gene, TRBD1, was not tested against the DNA. TRBV21-1 is described as a pseudogene. Sequences were derived from peripheral blood, sampled 28 days after the second AZD1222 dose. The source is an adult who received the AZD1222 COVID-19 vaccine. The chain's CDR3 is CARMTVNTEAFF. For the CDR3, the DNA is TGTGCCAGGATGACAGTAAACACTGAAGCTTTCTTT.